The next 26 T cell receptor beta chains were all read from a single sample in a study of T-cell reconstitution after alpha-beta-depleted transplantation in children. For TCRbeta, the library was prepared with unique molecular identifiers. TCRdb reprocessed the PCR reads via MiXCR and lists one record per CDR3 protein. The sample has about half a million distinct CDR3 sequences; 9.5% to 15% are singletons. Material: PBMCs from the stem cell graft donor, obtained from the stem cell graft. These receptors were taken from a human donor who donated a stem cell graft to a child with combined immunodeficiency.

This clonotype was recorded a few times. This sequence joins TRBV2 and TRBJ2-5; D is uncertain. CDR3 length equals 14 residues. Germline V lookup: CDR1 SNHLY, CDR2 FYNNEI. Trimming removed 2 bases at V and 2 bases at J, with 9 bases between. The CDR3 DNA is TGTGCCAGCAGTGAAAGGGTCACGCAAGAGACCCAGTACTTC. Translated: CASSERVTQETQYF.

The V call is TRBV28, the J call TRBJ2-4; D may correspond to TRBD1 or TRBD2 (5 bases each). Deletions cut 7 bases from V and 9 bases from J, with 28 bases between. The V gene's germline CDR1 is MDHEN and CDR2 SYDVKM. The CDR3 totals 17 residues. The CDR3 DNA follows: TGTGCCAGCACCCCCCAACAGCTGGGACCGACCTTTCTCATTCAGTACTTC. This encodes CASTPQQLGPTFLIQYF.

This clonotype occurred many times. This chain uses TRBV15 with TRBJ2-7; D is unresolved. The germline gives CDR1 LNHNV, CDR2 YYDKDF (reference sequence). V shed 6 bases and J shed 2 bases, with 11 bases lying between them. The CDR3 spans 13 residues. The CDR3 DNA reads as TGTGCCACCAGTTCCCTTGATACCTACGAGCAGTACTTC. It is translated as CATSSLDTYEQYF.

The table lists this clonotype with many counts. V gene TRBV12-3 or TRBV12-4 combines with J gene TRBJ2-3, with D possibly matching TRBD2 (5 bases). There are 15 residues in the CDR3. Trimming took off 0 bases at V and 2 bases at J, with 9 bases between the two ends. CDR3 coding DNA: TGTGCCAGCAGTTTAGCGGACTCCATCACAGATACGCAGTATTTT. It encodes CASSLADSITDTQYF.

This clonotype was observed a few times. The CDR3 region is CASSFLSTGKGDGYTF. CDR3 DNA: TGCGCCAGCAGCTTCCTATCGACAGGGAAGGGAGATGGCTACACCTTC. The genes are TRBV5-1 and TRBJ1-2, with 7 positions matching TRBD1. V was pared by 2 bases and J by 6 bases, with 13 bases of the junction left unmatched. CDR1 and CDR2 (germline): SGHRS, YFSETQ. CDR3 length: 16 residues.

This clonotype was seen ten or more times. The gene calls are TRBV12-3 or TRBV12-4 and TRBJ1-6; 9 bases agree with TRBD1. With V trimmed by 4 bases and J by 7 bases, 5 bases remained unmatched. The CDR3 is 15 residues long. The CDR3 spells CASSSRTGVNSPLHF. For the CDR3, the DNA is TGTGCCAGCAGTTCAAGGACAGGGGTAAATTCACCCCTCCACTTT.

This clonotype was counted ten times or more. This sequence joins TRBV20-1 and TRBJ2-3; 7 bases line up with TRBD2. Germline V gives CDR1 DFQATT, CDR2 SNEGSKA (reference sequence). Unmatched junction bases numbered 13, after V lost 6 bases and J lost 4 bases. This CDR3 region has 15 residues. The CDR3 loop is CSARRREGLADTQYF. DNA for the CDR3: TGCAGTGCCCGAAGGAGGGAGGGCCTGGCAGATACGCAGTATTTT.

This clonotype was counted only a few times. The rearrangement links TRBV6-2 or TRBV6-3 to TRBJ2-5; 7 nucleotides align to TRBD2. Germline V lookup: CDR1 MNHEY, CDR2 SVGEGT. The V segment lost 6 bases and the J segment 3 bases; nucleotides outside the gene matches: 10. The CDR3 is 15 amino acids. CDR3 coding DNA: TGTGCCAGCAGCCCCCGGGGCGCGGGAGAAGAGACCCAGTACTTC. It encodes CASSPRGAGEETQYF.

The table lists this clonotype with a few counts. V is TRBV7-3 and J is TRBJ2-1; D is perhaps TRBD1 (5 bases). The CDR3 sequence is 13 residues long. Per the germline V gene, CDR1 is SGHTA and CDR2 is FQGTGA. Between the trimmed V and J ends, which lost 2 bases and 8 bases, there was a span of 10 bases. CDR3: CASSLSGPDEQFF. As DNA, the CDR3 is TGTGCCAGCAGCTTATCAGGGCCCGATGAGCAGTTCTTC.

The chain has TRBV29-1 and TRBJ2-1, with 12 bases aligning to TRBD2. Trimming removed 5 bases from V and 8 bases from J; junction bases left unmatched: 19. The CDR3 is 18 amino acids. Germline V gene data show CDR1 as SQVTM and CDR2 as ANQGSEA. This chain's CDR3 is CSVRGPSGRAGLVDEQFF. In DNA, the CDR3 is TGCAGCGTTCGAGGCCCTAGCGGGAGGGCGGGTTTGGTTGATGAGCAGTTCTTC.

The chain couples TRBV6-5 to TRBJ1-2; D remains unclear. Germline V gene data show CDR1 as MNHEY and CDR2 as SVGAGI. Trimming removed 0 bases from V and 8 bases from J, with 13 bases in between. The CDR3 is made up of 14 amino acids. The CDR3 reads CASSYSARSEGYTF. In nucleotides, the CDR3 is TGTGCCAGCAGTTACTCGGCCAGGTCGGAAGGCTACACCTTC.

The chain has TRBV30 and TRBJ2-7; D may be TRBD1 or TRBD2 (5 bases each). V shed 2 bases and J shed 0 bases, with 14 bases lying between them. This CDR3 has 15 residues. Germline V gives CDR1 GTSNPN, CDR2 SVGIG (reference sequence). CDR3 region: CAWSTPEGLSYEQYF. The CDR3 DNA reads TGTGCCTGGAGTACTCCTGAGGGGCTCTCCTACGAGCAGTACTTC.

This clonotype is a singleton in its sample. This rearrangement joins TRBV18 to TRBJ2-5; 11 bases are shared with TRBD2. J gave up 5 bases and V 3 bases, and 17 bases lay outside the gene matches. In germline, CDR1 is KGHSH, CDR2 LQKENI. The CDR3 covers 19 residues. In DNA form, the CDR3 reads TGTGCCAGCTCACCGGTCGAGTTTAGCGGGAGGGCCTTGCACGAGACCCAGTACTTC. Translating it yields CASSPVEFSGRALHETQYF. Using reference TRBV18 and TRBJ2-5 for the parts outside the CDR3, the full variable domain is NAGVMQNPRHLVRRRGQEARLRCSPMKGHSHVYWYRQLPEEGLKFMVYLQKENIIDESGMPKERFSAEFPKEGPSILRIQQVVRGDSAAYFCASSPVEFSGRALHETQYFGPGTRLLVL.

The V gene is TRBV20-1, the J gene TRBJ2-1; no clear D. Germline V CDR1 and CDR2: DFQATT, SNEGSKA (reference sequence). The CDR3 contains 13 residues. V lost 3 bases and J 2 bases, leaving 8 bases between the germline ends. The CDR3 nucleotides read TGCAGTGCTAGGTACAAAGCCTACAATGAGCAGTTCTTC. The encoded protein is CSARYKAYNEQFF.

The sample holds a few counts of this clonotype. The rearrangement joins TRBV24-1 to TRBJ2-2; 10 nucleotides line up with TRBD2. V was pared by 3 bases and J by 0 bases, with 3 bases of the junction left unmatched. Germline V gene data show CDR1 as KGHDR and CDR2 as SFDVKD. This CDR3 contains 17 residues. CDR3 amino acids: CATSDGGLATNTGELFF. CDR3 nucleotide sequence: TGTGCCACCAGTGATGGGGGACTAGCGACGAACACCGGGGAGCTGTTTTTT.

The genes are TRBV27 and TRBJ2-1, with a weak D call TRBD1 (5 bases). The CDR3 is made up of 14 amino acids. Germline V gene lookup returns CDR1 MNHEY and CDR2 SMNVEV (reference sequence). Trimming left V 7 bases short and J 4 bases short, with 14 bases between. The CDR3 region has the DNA TGTGCCAGCAAGGACACGATCCGTTACAATGAGCAGTTCTTC. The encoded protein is CASKDTIRYNEQFF.

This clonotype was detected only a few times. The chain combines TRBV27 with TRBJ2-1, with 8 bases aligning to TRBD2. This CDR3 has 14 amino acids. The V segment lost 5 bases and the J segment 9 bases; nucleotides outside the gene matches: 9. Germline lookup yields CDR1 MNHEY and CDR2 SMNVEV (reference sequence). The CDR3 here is CASSLGPREGEQFF. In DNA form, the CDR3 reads TGTGCCAGCAGTCTCGGACCCCGGGAGGGTGAGCAGTTCTTC.

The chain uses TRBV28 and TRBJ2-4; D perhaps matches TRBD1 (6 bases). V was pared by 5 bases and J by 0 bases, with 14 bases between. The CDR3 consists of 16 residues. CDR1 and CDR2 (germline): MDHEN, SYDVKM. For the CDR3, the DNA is TGTGCCAGCAGTCCCCCCGCAGGGGTAGCCAAAAACATTCAGTACTTC. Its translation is CASSPPAGVAKNIQYF.

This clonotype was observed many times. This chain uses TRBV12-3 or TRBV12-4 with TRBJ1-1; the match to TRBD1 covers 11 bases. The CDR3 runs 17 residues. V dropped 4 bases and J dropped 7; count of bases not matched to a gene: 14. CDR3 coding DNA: TGTGCCAGCAGTTCACGGACAGGGGGCGTGACTGGGAGTGAAGCTTTCTTT. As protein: CASSSRTGGVTGSEAFF.

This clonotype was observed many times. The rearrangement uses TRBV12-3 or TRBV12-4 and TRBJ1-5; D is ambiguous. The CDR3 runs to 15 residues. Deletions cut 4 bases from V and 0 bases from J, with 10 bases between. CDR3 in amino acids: CASSSRSYSNQPQHF. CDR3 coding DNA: TGTGCCAGCAGTTCTCGTAGCTATAGCAATCAGCCCCAGCATTTT.

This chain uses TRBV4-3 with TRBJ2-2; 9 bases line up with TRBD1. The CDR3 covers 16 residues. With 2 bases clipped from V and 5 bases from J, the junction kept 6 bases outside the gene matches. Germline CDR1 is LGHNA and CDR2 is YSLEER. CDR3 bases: TGCGCCAGCAGCCAAATTCCAGGGACAGGGACCGGGGAGCTGTTTTTT. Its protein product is CASSQIPGTGTGELFF.

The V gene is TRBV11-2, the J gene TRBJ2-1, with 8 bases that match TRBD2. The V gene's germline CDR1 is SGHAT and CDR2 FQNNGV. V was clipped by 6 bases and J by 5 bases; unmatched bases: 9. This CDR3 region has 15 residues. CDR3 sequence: CASRGKGAGDNEQFF. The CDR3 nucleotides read TGTGCCAGCAGGGGGAAGGGAGCGGGAGACAATGAGCAGTTCTTC.

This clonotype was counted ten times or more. CDR3 sequence reads: CASRDSSDTQYF. The CDR3 DNA reads as TGCGCCAGCAGAGACAGCTCAGATACGCAGTATTTT. The chain recombines TRBV5-1 with TRBJ2-3, with a tentative D call TRBD1 (5 bases). Deletions cut 5 bases from V and 4 bases from J, with 8 bases between. The CDR3 has 12 amino acids. Germline V CDR1 and CDR2: SGHRS, YFSETQ.

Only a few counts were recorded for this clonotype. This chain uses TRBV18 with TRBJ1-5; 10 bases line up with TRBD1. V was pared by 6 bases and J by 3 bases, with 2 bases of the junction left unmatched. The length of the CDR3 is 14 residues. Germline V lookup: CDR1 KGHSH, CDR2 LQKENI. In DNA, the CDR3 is TGTGCCAGCTCGGGGACAGGGGCCAATCAGCCCCAGCATTTT. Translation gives CASSGTGANQPQHF.

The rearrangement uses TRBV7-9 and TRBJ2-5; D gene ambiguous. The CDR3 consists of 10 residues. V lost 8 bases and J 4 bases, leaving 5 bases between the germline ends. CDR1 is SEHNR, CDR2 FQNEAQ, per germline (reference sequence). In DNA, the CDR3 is TGTGCCAGCTCCATAGAGACCCAGTACTTC. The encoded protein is CASSIETQYF. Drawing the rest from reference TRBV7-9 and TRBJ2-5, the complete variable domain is DTGVSQNPRHKITKRGQNVTFRCDPISEHNRLYWYRQTLGQGPEFLTYFQNEAQLEKSRLLSDRFSAERPKGSFSTLEIQRTEQGDSAMYLCASSIETQYFGPGTRLLVL.

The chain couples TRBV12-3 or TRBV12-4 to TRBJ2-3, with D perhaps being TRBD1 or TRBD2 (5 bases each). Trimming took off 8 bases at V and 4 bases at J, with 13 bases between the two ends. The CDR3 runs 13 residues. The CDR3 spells CASGPEGSDTQYF. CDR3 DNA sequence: TGTGCCAGCGGGCCTGAGGGGTCAGATACGCAGTATTTT.